This T cell receptor beta chain came from a study of blood T cell repertoires in COVID-19 (dated by TCRdb to between 2020 and 2021). Describing the broader study: Samples from collaborators originated in the United States, Italy and Spain and spanned both the acute and convalescent phases of COVID-19. The material from the prospective study consisted of cDNA or gDNA derived from T cells, B-cell-depleted T cells, or PBMCs. The dataset comprised deeply sampled blood TCRbeta repertoires from subjects exposed to, actively infected with, or recovered from COVID-19. The repertoires were released in a freely available public database meant as a resource for research on the immune response to SARS-CoV-2. Samples were obtained from the ongoing ImmuneRACE study (first 160 participants) and from about 1,300 subjects provided by 6 global collaborators. Sample metadata almost always included a de-identified subject ID, COVID-19 status, age in years and sex. Where available, HLA class I and class II types were taken from metadata supplied by the sample provider and were not determined by assay-based typing. Beyond this particular receptor, the publication reports: The quantity of clinical and demographic metadata differed by source and by participant and was supplied without curation.

This clone was observed a single time. Its cognate antigen has yet to be identified. No much larger clone is present one base from it, and per-base qualities are unavailable. The immunoSEQ Assay, a bias-controlled multiplex PCR, was used to amplify TCRbeta CDR3 regions from genomic DNA. The original methods were these. Within the assay, amplification of reference gene primers was used to estimate how many nucleated cells each sample contained. To quantify the absolute abundance of each unique TCRbeta CDR3 rearrangement, sequence reads were collapsed and filtered. For each sample, productive Simpson clonality was calculated as the square root of Simpson's diversity index over productive rearrangements. This immuneACCESS table, as held by TCRdb, lists in-frame sequences with V and J called but not all clones. Of the missing ones, under half trace to an unresolved V gene in checked studies; the others have no known cause. The V and J calls and clone size were taken over from that table, and D and trimming were inferred from the DNA. The sample table shows about 180,000 clones, and 70% to 90% are seen once. In total, the top ten clones hold under 3.5% of the sample.

Each collaborating institution followed its own protocols to collect whole blood in K2EDTA tubes. For TCRbeta analysis, collaborator samples were shipped as frozen whole blood, as isolated PBMCs, or as DNA extracted from either sample type. V is reduced by 2 bases and J by 4 bases, leaving a spacing of 14 bases between them. CDR1 and CDR2, looked up from the germline V gene, are MNHEY and SVGAGI. From the cysteine up to the phenylalanine, the CDR3 has a length of 15 residues. Here the CDR3 DNA is all that survives: 45 bases in frame from base 1. Material for sequencing was peripheral blood. Rearrangement joined TRBV6-5 to TRBJ1-1, with a weak D call of TRBD1 (6 bases match). The receptor's source is a woman aged 25 to 39 with active or convalescent COVID-19. At the DNA level, the sequence is TGTGCCAGCAGTTACATTGGGGGCTTCGGCACTGAAGCTTTCTTT. Its product reads: CASSYIGGFGTEAFF.